Below, one TCR beta chain is given with its context. The V gene lost 0 bases and the J gene lost 4 bases, with 4 bases spanning the gap. CDR1 and CDR2 from the germline V gene are KGHSH and LQKENI. There are 12 residues in the CDR3. As processed by the authors: Amplification of reference gene primers was used by the study to estimate nucleated cell counts. Libraries were prepared by immunoSEQ multiplex PCR; TCRdb keeps only in-frame clonotypes and omits some of them. That table supplies the V and J calls and clone size; D and trimming were determined from the DNA. The data hold about 250,000 clones, with 85% to 90% observed a single time. These data come from a study of blood T cell repertoires in COVID-19. Across the whole study: PBMCs, B-cell-depleted T cells, or T cells provided the cDNA or gDNA that made up the material.

The V call is TRBV18, the J call TRBJ2-7; D is undetermined. The sample consisted of peripheral blood. The receptor's source is a man aged 25 to 45 with acute or convalescent COVID-19. CDR3 bases: TGTGCCAGCTCACCACCTACTTACGAGCAGTACTTC. Its protein is CASSPPTYEQYF.